This TCR beta chain was sequenced for a study of CD8+ T cells in alopecia areata. Study at large: Tofacitinib ran for 6 to 18 months before 6 months off drug.

Trimming pared 5 bases from V and 6 bases from J, leaving 16 bases between. From germline, CDR1 is SQVTM and CDR2 ANQGSEA. The CDR3 spans 14 residues. RNA was isolated and reverse transcribed to cDNA, the sequencing template. TCRdb's table, derived via immunoSEQ multiplex PCR, lists solely in-frame clones and lacks some. This sample has about 97,000 clones; roughly two fifths occur once, and the top ten carry roughly 1.3%. Alopecia areata patients provided lesional scalp punch biopsies and peripheral blood. The sequenced sample was CD4+ T cells sorted from blood. The receptor was derived from a human donor with alopecia areata. The chain couples TRBV29-1 to TRBJ2-2, with D maybe TRBD1 (6 bases). Here the CDR3 reads CSVQQGPNAGELFF. Written as DNA, the CDR3 is TGCAGCGTTCAACAGGGTCCCAACGCCGGGGAGCTGTTTTTT.